The 25 T cell receptor beta chains below all came from one sample that was sequenced in a study of breast tumors, draining lymph nodes, adjacent tissues. TCRdb reanalysed the multiplex PCR reads using MiXCR and keeps one entry per CDR3 protein. Of 25,000 or so distinct CDR3 sequences listed, around 23% are singletons. Sequencing was carried out using breast tumor tissue. These receptors originate from a female donor with breast cancer. Some clones in this sample may be carry-over from other donors' samples.

The sample holds many counts of this clonotype. A single base separates this from a much larger clone, so it may be a read error. The chain uses TRBV6-5 and TRBJ2-7, with 7 bases aligning to TRBD2. The CDR3 is made up of 16 amino acids. The V gene's germline CDR1 is MNHEY and CDR2 SVGAGI. CDR3 amino acids: CASSRRPSGISYEQHF. The CDR3 DNA reads TGTGCCAGCAGTCGAAGACCAAGCGGGATCTCCTACGAGCAGCACTTC.

This clonotype was detected only a few times. A much larger clone differs by one base, so this may be a read error. The chain recombines TRBV5-1 with TRBJ2-1; possibly TRBD2 for D (7 bases). CDR3 length: 15 residues. CDR1 is SGHRS and CDR2 is YFSETQ in the germline V gene. The CDR3, as DNA: TGCGCCGGCAGCTTGGGCGGGGGCTTGGGGAATGAGCAGTTCTTC. Its translation is CAGSLGGGLGNEQFF.

This clonotype was detected ten times or more. This chain uses TRBV25-1 with TRBJ2-3; tentatively, D is TRBD2 (5 bases). Germline V CDR1 and CDR2: MGHDK, SYGVNS. The CDR3 extends over 17 amino acids. V shed 4 bases and J shed 1 base, with 18 bases lying between them. CDR3: CASSVPPRGEGTDTQYF. Written as DNA, the CDR3 is TGTGCCAGCAGTGTCCCCCCCCGGGGAGAGGGCACAGATACGCAGTATTTT.

This clonotype was found many times. The rearrangement links TRBV20-1 to TRBJ2-7, with D tentatively TRBD1 (6 bases). Germline CDR1 DFQATT, CDR2 SNEGSKA (reference sequence). Trimming took off 5 bases at V and 2 bases at J, with 13 bases between the two ends. The CDR3 runs to 13 residues. CDR3 protein: CSAPDRLAYEQYF. CDR3 coding DNA: TGCAGTGCTCCCGACAGGCTTGCCTACGAGCAGTACTTC.

This clonotype was seen many times. V and J are TRBV11-3 and TRBJ2-3; D uncertain. Trimming pared 5 bases from V and 0 bases from J, leaving 9 bases between. Germline-derived CDR1 and CDR2 are SGHNT and YENEEA. This CDR3 is 14 amino acids long. The CDR3: CASSPHSSTDTQYF. The CDR3 DNA follows: TGTGCCAGCAGCCCCCATTCCAGCACAGATACGCAGTATTTT. Using reference TRBV11-3 and TRBJ2-3 for the parts outside the CDR3, the full variable domain is EAGVVQSPRYKIIEKKQPVAFWCNPISGHNTLYWYLQNLGQGPELLIRYENEEAVDDSQLPKDRFSAERLKGVDSTLKIQPAELGDSAVYLCASSPHSSTDTQYFGPGTRLTVL.

The rearrangement links TRBV28 to TRBJ2-7, with 7 bases that match TRBD2. Trimming at V came to 6 bases and at J to 3 bases, leaving 8 bases not matched to a gene. The length of the CDR3 is 14 residues. Germline CDR1 and CDR2: MDHEN and SYDVKM. The CDR3 DNA follows: TGTGCCAGCAGATATCGACTAGCCAGCTACGAGCAGTACTTC. It translates to CASRYRLASYEQYF.

This clonotype was recorded at least ten times. The J gene is TRBJ1-2, the V gene TRBV7-2; TRBD1 matches at 9 bases. This CDR3 contains 14 residues. Germline-derived CDR1 and CDR2 are SGHTA and FQGNSA. With V trimmed by 5 bases and J by 5 bases, 6 bases remained unmatched. The CDR3 nucleotides read TGTGCCAGCAGCCTATCCGGGACAGGGTATGGCTACACCTTC. This translates into CASSLSGTGYGYTF.

This clonotype came up many times. V is TRBV27 and J is TRBJ2-1, with 8 bases fitting TRBD1. The CDR3 extends over 16 amino acids. Germline V gene sequence: CDR1 MNHEY, CDR2 SMNVEV (reference sequence). The V gene end was trimmed by 0 bases and the J gene end by 7 bases; junction bases not matched to a gene: 8. The CDR3 DNA is TGTGCCAGCAGTTTATCCGACAGGGGCCGAGGGAATGAGCAGTTCTTC. This sequence encodes CASSLSDRGRGNEQFF.

This clonotype was seen a few times. V is TRBV28 and J is TRBJ2-2; D might be TRBD1 (6 bases). Trimming removed 2 bases from V and 4 bases from J, with 11 bases in between. Germline V gene sequence: CDR1 MDHEN, CDR2 SYDVKM. The CDR3 contains 15 residues. CDR3 coding DNA: TGTGCCAGCAGTTTAAACAGGGTTGGCACCGGGGAGCTGTTTTTT. Its translation is CASSLNRVGTGELFF. Looking up the rest from reference TRBV28 and TRBJ2-2 gives the full variable domain: DVKVTQSSRYLVKRTGEKVFLECVQDMDHENMFWYRQDPGLGLRLIYFSYDVKMKEKGDIPEGYSVSREKKERFSLILESASTNQTSMYLCASSLNRVGTGELFFGEGSRLTVL.

V gene TRBV27 combines with J gene TRBJ1-6; 7 positions agree with TRBD1. CDR3 length equals 15 residues. The germline gives CDR1 MNHEY, CDR2 SMNVEV (reference sequence). V was clipped by 5 bases and J by 10 bases; unmatched bases: 11. CDR3: CASSERGQTNSPLHF. CDR3 nucleotide sequence: TGTGCCAGCAGTGAGAGGGGACAGACAAACTCACCCCTCCACTTT.

On this clonotype itself: The junction departs from the called germline gene at one end, perhaps through a read error. The CDR3 spells CASRPSRTSHNEQFF. CDR3 bases: TGTGCCAGCAGACCCTCCCGGACCTCCCACAATGAGCAGTTCTTC. The genes are TRBV27 and TRBJ2-1; D is uncertain. This CDR3 has 15 residues. Germline V gene data show CDR1 as MNHEY and CDR2 as SMNVEV (reference sequence).

This clonotype was observed at least ten times. CDR3 sequence: CATRQGYEQYF. CDR3 DNA sequence: TGTGCCACCCGACAGGGCTACGAGCAGTACTTC. The rearrangement joins TRBV28 to TRBJ2-7; 7 nucleotides line up with TRBD1. The V segment lost 10 bases and the J segment 3 bases; nucleotides outside the gene matches: 3. The CDR3 contains 11 residues. Germline CDR1 and CDR2: MDHEN and SYDVKM.

At least ten counts were recorded for this clonotype. The V gene is TRBV29-1, the J gene TRBJ2-3, with D uncertain. Germline V gives CDR1 SQVTM, CDR2 ANQGSEA. This CDR3 contains 15 residues. V lost 0 bases and J lost 1, with 11 bases in between. The DNA for the CDR3 is TGCAGCGTTGAAGACCCGGTTGAGGGCACAGATACGCAGTATTTT. As protein: CSVEDPVEGTDTQYF.

Details on this clonotype: The junction departs from germline at one end; a sequencing error may be responsible. The V and J genes are TRBV7-6 and TRBJ2-7, with D possibly being TRBD1 or TRBD2 (5 bases each). This CDR3 is 15 amino acids long. Germline loops: CDR1 SGHVS, CDR2 FNYEAQ. The CDR3 spells CASSPQGYPGYELCF. The CDR3 DNA reads as TGTGCCAGCAGCCCCCAGGGTTACCCGGGGTACGAGCTGTGCTTC.

In its sample, this clonotype is large. V gene TRBV5-1 combines with J gene TRBJ2-7; the match to TRBD2 covers 15 bases. From germline, CDR1 is SGHRS and CDR2 YFSETQ. V lost 4 bases, J lost 7 bases, and 12 bases stayed unmatched. The CDR3 runs to 17 residues. The CDR3 sequence is CASSRGLAGGTAGEQYF. The CDR3 DNA follows: TGCGCCAGCAGCCGGGGACTAGCGGGAGGTACTGCGGGGGAGCAGTACTTC. The entire variable domain, with the rest obtained from reference TRBV5-1 and TRBJ2-7, is as follows: KAGVTQTPRYLIKTRGQQVTLSCSPISGHRSVSWYQQTPGQGLQFLFEYFSETQRNKGNFPGRFSGRQFSNSRSEMNVSTLELGDSALYLCASSRGLAGGTAGEQYFGPGTRLTVT.

This clonotype was seen a handful of times. A single base separates this from a much larger clone, so it may be a read error. This chain joins TRBV5-4 and TRBJ2-1; 8 bases fit TRBD2. The CDR3 sequence is 15 residues long. Per the germline V gene, CDR1 is SGHNT and CDR2 is YYREEE (reference sequence). The CDR3 sequence is CASRDRGGASDERFF. DNA for the CDR3: TGTGCCAGCAGGGATCGGGGGGGAGCAAGCGATGAGCGGTTCTTC.

This clonotype was seen many times. The rearrangement uses TRBV24-1 and TRBJ2-7; D may be TRBD1 (6 bases). This CDR3 is built from 16 residues. Trimming left V 12 bases short and J 9 bases short, with 32 bases between. Germline-derived CDR1 and CDR2 are KGHDR and SFDVKD. The chain's CDR3 is CAGNPVTSRGRMWQYF. The CDR3 DNA is TGTGCCGGTAACCCAGTAACCTCCAGGGGAAGGATGTGGCAGTACTTC.

As for this clonotype: This may stem from a read error, because a much larger clone lies one nucleotide away. The rearrangement links TRBV18 to TRBJ2-5; no definite D call. The germline V gene has CDR1 KGHSH and CDR2 LQKENI. The CDR3 runs 14 residues. The CDR3 region is CASSPGLMKETRYF. As DNA, the CDR3 is TGTGCCAGCTCGCCTGGGCTGATGAAGGAGACCCGGTACTTC.

The chain couples TRBV2 to TRBJ2-7; 8 bases are a match to TRBD1. With V trimmed by 8 bases and J by 2 bases, 5 bases remained unmatched. The CDR3 has 13 residues. Germline V gives CDR1 SNHLY, CDR2 FYNNEI. The chain's CDR3 is CASFLTGAYEQYF. The CDR3 region has the DNA TGTGCCAGCTTTTTGACAGGGGCCTACGAGCAGTACTTC.

This clonotype was seen many times. CDR3 DNA: TGTGCCAGCAGTCCCCGGGACATCTACCATGGCTACACCTTC. It specifies CASSPRDIYHGYTF. The chain couples TRBV12-3 or TRBV12-4 to TRBJ1-2; a weak D match, TRBD1 (6 bases). This CDR3 contains 14 residues. Trimming left V 5 bases short and J 6 bases short, with 16 bases between.

This clonotype was observed at least ten times. The rearrangement uses TRBV15 and TRBJ2-1, with 11 positions matching TRBD2. This CDR3 has 14 residues. CDR1 and CDR2 (germline): LNHNV, YYDKDF (reference sequence). After removal of 6 bases from V and 5 bases from J, the junction contained 3 bases not matched to a gene. The CDR3 is CATRGTSGNNEQFF. CDR3 bases: TGTGCCACCAGGGGGACTAGCGGCAACAATGAGCAGTTCTTC.

This clonotype was picked up one time. A read error may be the cause here, since a much bigger clone is one base away. This sequence joins TRBV5-1 and TRBJ1-3; unclear D gene. The CDR3 totals 16 residues. The germline CDR1 and CDR2 sequences are SGHRS and YFSETQ. The CDR3 bases are TGCGCCAGCAGCTTGGCCGGGGATGCGGGTGGAAGCACCATATATTTT. Translated, it gives CASSLAGDAGGSTIYF.

This clonotype was counted at least ten times. V gene TRBV9 combines with J gene TRBJ1-4, with 7 bases matching TRBD1. The V gene end was trimmed by 1 base and the J gene end by 12 bases; junction bases not matched to a gene: 9. The length of the CDR3 is 14 residues. The germline V gene encodes CDR1 SGDLS and CDR2 YYNGEE. The DNA of the CDR3 is TGTGCCAGCAGCGTATCCTCGACAGGGCAGGAACTGTTTTTT. It specifies CASSVSSTGQELFF.

This chain links TRBV6-1 with TRBJ1-1, with D possibly matching TRBD1 (5 bases). The CDR3 is 15 residues long. V lost 6 bases, J lost 1 base, and 15 bases lay in between. CDR1 MNHNS and CDR2 SASEGT come from the germline V gene. Here the CDR3 reads CASRGLRGQNTEAFF. The CDR3 DNA reads as TGTGCCAGCAGGGGACTACGGGGCCAGAACACTGAAGCTTTCTTT.

At least ten counts were recorded for this clonotype. The V gene is TRBV20-1, the J gene TRBJ1-2, with no clear D. Trimming removed 7 bases from V and 8 bases from J, with 8 bases in between. The CDR3 is 9 amino acids. Germline CDR1 reads DFQATT; CDR2 reads SNEGSKA (reference sequence). The CDR3 nucleotides are TGCAGTGGATACGACGGCTACACCTTC. This gives the protein CSGYDGYTF.